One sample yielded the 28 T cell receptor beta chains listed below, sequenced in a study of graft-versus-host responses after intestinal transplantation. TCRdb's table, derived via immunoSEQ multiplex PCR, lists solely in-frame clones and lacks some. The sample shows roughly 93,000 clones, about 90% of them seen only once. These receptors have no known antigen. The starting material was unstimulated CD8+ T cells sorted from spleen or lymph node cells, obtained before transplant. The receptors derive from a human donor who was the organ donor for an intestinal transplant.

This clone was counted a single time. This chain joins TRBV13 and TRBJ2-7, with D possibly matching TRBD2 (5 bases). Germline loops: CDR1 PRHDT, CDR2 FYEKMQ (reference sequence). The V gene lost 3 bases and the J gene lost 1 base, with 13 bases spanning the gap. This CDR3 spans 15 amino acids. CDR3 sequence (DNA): TGTGCCAGCAGCTTTTTCATTCCGGGGTCCTACGAGCAGTACTTC. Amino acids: CASSFFIPGSYEQYF.

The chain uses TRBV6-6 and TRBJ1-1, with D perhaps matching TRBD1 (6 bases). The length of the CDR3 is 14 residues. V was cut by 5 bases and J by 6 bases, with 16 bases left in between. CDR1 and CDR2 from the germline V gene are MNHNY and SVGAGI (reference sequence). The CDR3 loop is CASSVGVGTSEAFF. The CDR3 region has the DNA TGTGCCAGCAGTGTCGGGGTTGGGACATCTGAAGCTTTCTTT.

This CDR3 reads CSVTKGGPPLYEQYF. CDR3 bases: TGCAGCGTCACTAAGGGGGGGCCTCCCCTATACGAGCAGTACTTC. V and J are TRBV29-1 and TRBJ2-7; D possibly corresponds to TRBD2 (7 bases). Per germline, CDR1 SQVTM and CDR2 ANQGSEA. The CDR3 consists of 15 residues. V was shortened by 6 bases and J by 4 bases, with 22 bases between the two germline ends.

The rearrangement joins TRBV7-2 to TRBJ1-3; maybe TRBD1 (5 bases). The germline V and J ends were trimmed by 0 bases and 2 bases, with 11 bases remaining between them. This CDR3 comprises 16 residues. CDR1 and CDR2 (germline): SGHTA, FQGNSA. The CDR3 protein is CASSLAAGSTGNTIYF. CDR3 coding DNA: TGTGCCAGCAGCTTAGCGGCAGGGTCGACTGGAAACACCATATATTTT.

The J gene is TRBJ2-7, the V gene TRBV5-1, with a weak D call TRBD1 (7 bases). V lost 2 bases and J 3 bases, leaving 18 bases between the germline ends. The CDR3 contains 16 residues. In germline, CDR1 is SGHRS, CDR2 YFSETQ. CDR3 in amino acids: CASSFNRGGWIYEQYF. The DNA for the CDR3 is TGCGCCAGCAGCTTCAACAGGGGAGGCTGGATCTACGAGCAGTACTTC.

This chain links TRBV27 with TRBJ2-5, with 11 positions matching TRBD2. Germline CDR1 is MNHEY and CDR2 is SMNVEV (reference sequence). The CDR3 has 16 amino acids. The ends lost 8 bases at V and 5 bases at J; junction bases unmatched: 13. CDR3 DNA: TGTGCCAGCGGCAGGGGCGTAGCGGGGGGGCGTGAGACCCAGTACTTC. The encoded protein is CASGRGVAGGRETQYF.

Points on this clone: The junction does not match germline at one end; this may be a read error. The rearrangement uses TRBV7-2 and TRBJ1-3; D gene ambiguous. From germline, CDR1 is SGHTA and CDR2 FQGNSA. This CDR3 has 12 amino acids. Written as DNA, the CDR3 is TGTGCCAGCACCTTACAGGGAAACACCATATATTTT. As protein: CASTLQGNTIYF. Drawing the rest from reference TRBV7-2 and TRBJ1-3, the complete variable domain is GAGVSQSPSNKVTEKGKDVELRCDPISGHTALYWYRQSLGQGLEFLIYFQGNSAPDKSGLPSDRFSAERTGGSVSTLTIQRTQQEDSAVYLCASTLQGNTIYFGEGSWLTVV.

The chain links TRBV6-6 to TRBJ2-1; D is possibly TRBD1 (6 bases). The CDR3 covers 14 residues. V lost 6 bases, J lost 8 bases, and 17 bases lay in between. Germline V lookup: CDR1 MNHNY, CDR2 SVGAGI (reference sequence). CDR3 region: CASRQISGVDEQFF. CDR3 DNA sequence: TGTGCCAGCAGACAGATATCAGGGGTGGATGAGCAGTTCTTC.

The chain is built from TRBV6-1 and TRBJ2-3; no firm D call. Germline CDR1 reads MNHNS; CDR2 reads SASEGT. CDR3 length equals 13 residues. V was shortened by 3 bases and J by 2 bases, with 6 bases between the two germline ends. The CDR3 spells CASSDDFTDTQYF. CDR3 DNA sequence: TGTGCCAGCAGTGATGACTTCACAGATACGCAGTATTTT.

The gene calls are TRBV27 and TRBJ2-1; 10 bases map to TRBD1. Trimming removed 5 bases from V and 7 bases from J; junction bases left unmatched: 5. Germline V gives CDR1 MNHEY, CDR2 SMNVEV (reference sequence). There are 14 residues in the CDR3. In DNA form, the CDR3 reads TGTGCCAGCAGTCCCCGGGACAGGGGTAATGAGCAGTTCTTC. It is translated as CASSPRDRGNEQFF.

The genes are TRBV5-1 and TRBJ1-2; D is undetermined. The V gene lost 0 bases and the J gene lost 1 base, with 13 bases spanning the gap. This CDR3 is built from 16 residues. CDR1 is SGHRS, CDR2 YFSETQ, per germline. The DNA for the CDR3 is TGCGCCAGCAGCTTGGCCAGCGCAACTGATAACTATGGCTACACCTTC. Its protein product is CASSLASATDNYGYTF.

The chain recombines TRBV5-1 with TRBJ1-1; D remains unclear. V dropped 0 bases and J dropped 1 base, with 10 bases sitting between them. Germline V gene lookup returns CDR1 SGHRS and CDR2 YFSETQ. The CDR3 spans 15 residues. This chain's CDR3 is CASSLVPVPNTEAFF. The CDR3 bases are TGCGCCAGCAGCTTGGTACCGGTTCCGAACACTGAAGCTTTCTTT.

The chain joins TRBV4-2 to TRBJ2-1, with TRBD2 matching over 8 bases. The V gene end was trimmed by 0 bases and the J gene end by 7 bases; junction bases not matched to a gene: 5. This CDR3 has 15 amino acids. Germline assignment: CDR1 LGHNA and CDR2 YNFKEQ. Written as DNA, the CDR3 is TGTGCCAGCAGCCAAGAAAGCGGGGGTTTAAATGAGCAGTTCTTC. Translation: CASSQESGGLNEQFF.

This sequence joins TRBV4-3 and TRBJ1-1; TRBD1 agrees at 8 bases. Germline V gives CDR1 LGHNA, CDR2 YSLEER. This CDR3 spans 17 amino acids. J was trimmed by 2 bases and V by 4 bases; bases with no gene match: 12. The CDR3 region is CASSLRGQGIRNTEAFF. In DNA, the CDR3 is TGCGCCAGCAGCCTCCGCGGACAGGGAATAAGAAACACTGAAGCTTTCTTT.

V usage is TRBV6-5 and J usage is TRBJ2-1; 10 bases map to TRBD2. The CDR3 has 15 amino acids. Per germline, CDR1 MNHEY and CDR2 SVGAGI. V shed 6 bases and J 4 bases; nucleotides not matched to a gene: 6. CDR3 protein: CASRAGTSVYNEQFF. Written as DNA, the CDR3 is TGTGCCAGCAGAGCCGGGACTAGCGTATACAATGAGCAGTTCTTC.

The CDR3 coding sequence is TGTGCCAGCAGTTTCCGACAGGGGGCGTACGAGCAGTACTTC. Encoded protein: CASSFRQGAYEQYF. The genes are TRBV27 and TRBJ2-5; TRBD1 matches 10 bases. The J call is doubtful: the DNA matches TRBJ2-7 better. This CDR3 spans 14 amino acids. Germline lookup yields CDR1 MNHEY and CDR2 SMNVEV (reference sequence).

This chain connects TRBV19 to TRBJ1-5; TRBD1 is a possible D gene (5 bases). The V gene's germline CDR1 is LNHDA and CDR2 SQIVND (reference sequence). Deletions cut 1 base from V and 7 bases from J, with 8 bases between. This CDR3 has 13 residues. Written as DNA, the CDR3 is TGTGCCAGTAGTATAGCAGGGTTCCAGCCCCAGCATTTT. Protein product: CASSIAGFQPQHF.

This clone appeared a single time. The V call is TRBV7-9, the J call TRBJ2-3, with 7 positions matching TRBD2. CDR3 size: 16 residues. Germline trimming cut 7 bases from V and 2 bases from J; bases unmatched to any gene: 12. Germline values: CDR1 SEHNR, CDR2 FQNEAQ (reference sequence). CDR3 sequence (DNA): TGTGCCAGCACCGACCCTCGGGGGGTGCTCACAGATACGCAGTATTTT. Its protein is CASTDPRGVLTDTQYF.

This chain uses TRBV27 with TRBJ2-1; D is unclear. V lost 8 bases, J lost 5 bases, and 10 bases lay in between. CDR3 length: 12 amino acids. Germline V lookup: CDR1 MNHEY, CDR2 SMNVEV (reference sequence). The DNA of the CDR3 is TGTGCCAGCTCCCAGGTAAACAATGAGCAGTTCTTC. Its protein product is CASSQVNNEQFF.

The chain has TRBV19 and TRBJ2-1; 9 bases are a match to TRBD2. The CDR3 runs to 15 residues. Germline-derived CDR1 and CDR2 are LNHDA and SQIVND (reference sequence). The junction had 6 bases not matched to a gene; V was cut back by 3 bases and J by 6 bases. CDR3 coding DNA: TGTGCCAGTAGTATTTTAGGCGGGGGGGTCAATGAGCAGTTCTTC. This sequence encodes CASSILGGGVNEQFF.

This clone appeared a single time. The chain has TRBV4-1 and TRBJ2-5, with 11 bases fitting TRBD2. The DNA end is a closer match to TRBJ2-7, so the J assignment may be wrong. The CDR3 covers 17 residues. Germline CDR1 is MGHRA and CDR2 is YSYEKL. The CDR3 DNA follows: TGCGCCAGCAGCCAAGAAAGACTAGCGGGGAGGCTCTACGAGCAGTACTTC. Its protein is CASSQERLAGRLYEQYF.

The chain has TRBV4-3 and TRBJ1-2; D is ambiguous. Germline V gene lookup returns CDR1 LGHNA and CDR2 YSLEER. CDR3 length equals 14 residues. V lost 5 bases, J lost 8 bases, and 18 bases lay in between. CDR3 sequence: CASSVNPRTRGYTF. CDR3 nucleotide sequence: TGCGCCAGCAGCGTAAACCCTCGTACCCGGGGCTACACCTTC.

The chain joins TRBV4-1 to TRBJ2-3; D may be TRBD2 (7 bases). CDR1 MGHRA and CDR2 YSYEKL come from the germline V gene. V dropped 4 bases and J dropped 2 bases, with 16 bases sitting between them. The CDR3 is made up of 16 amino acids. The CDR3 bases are TGCGCCAGCAGCCCCATGGAAGGGGGGGTCACAGATACGCAGTATTTT. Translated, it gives CASSPMEGGVTDTQYF.

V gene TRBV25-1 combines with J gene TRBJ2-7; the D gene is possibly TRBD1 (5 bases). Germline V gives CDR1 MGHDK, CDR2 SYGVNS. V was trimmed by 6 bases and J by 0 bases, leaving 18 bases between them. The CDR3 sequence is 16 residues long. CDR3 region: CASSGLGETSSYEQYF. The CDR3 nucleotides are TGTGCCAGCAGCGGCCTAGGGGAAACCAGCTCCTACGAGCAGTACTTC.

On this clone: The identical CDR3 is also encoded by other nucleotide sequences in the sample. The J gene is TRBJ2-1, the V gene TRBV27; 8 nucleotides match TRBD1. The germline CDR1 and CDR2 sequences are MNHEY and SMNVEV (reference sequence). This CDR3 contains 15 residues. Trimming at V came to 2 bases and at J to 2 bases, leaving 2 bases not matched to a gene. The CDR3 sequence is CASSLAGGPYNEQFF. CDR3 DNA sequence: TGTGCCAGCAGTTTAGCAGGGGGCCCCTACAATGAGCAGTTCTTC.

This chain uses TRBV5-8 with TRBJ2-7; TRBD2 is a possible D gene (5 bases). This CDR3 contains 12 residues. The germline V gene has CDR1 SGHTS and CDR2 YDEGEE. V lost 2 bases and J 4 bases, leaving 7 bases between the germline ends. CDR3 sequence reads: CASSLRGYEQYF. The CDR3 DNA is TGTGCCAGCAGCTTACGGGGATACGAGCAGTACTTC.

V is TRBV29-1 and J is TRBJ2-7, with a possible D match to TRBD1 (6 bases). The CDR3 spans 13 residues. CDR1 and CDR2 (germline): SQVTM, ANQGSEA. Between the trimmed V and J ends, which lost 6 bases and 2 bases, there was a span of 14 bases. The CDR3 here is CSVETGATYEQYF. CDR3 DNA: TGCAGCGTCGAGACAGGAGCTACCTACGAGCAGTACTTC.

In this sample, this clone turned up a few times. DNA of the CDR3: TGTGCCAGCAGTTACGGGGCAGGGAACACTGAAGCTTTCTTT. Protein sequence: CASSYGAGNTEAFF. This rearrangement joins TRBV6-5 to TRBJ1-1, with TRBD1 as a possible D gene (5 bases). This CDR3 spans 14 amino acids. V was shortened by 2 bases and J by 1 base, with 8 bases between the two germline ends. The germline gives CDR1 MNHEY, CDR2 SVGAGI.